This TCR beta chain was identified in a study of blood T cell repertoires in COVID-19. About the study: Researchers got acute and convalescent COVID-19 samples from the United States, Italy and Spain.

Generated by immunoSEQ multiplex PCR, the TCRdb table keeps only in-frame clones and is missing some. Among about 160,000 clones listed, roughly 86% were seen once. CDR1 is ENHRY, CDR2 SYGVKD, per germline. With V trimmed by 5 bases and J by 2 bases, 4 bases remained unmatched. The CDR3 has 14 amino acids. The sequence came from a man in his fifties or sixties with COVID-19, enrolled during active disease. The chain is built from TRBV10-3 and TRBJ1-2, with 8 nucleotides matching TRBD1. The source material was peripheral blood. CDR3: CAISPGQANYGYTF. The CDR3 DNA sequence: TGTGCCATCAGTCCGGGACAGGCGAACTATGGCTACACCTTC.